Given below is one TCR beta chain in context. Its antigen is unidentified. The data derive from a study of T cell responses to AZD1222 COVID-19 vaccine. Study as a whole: Second-dose intervals of approximately 4 or approximately 12 weeks were pooled.

Produced via immunoSEQ multiplex PCR; TCRdb's table is partial and in-frame only. The repertoire includes more than 150,000 clones, almost 95% of them detected once, and over 9.5% sits in the top ten. CDR3 length: 17 residues. V was clipped by 4 bases and J by 8 bases; unmatched bases: 11. The germline CDR1 and CDR2 sequences are KGHDR and SFDVKD. Findings of the study overall: Donors, mostly white British, included more females; clonal diversity was possibly underestimated. Spike-specific TCR breadth and depth went up after people got two AZD1222 doses. Regions 160-218 and 743-854 held dominance among vaccine-associated CD4 TCRs, which spanned spike.

This sequence joins TRBV24-1 and TRBJ2-1; 12 bases fit TRBD1. The sequences come from peripheral blood, collected on day 0 of AZD1222 vaccination. The sequence derives from an adult in good health. The CDR3 loop reads CATSDTLGTGGIDEQFF. The DNA of the CDR3 is TGTGCCACCAGTGACACCCTCGGGACAGGGGGCATCGATGAGCAGTTCTTC.